Presented here are 18 T cell receptor beta chains from one specimen sequenced in a study of cytomegalovirus exposure and HLA in healthy donors. Primers for the PCR totalled 60 Vbeta and 13 Jbeta. The data were produced by immunoSEQ multiplex PCR, yet TCRdb's version contains in-frame clones alone and is incomplete. The sample holds around 150,000 clones, around three quarters seen once. The sample consisted of PBMCs. The receptors here all came from a man aged 50 or older in good health and CMV-seropositive.

This clone was seen a single time. The CDR3 reads CASSAGQSKNTEAFF. CDR3 coding DNA: TGTGCCAGCAGCGCCGGACAGTCAAAGAACACTGAAGCTTTCTTT. This chain connects TRBV9 to TRBJ1-1, with D maybe TRBD1 (6 bases). Between the trimmed V and J ends, which lost 3 bases and 1 base, there was a span of 13 bases. From germline, CDR1 is SGDLS and CDR2 YYNGEE. This CDR3 is 15 amino acids long.

J is TRBJ2-7 and V is TRBV6-5; TRBD1 might be the D (6 bases). V lost 6 bases, J lost 0 bases, and 15 bases lay in between. The V gene's germline CDR1 is MNHEY and CDR2 SVGAGI. The CDR3 runs 15 residues. The CDR3 here is CASSQDSLGSYEQYF. As DNA, the CDR3 is TGTGCCAGCAGCCAGGACAGCCTAGGCTCCTACGAGCAGTACTTC.

This sequence joins TRBV9 and TRBJ2-7, with 9 bases identical to TRBD2. The germline V gene encodes CDR1 SGDLS and CDR2 YYNGEE. CDR3 length: 14 amino acids. V gave up 2 bases and J gave up 2 bases; unmatched junction bases: 2. CDR3 bases: TGTGCCAGCAGCGTCGGCGGGGGGGCCTACGAGCAGTACTTC. Amino acids: CASSVGGGAYEQYF.

The J gene is TRBJ1-4, the V gene TRBV4-1; 9 nucleotides match TRBD1. CDR1 is MGHRA and CDR2 is YSYEKL in the germline V gene. Trimming at V came to 4 bases and at J to 7 bases, leaving 7 bases not matched to a gene. The CDR3 loop spans 15 amino acids. The CDR3 DNA reads TGCGCCAGCAGCCTGCCCGGGACAGGGAGTGAAAAACTGTTTTTT. Protein sequence: CASSLPGTGSEKLFF.

Concerning this clone: In this CDR3 the conserved last residue, phenylalanine or tryptophan, is missing, so a read error is likely. V gene TRBV5-1 combines with J gene TRBJ1-1; D is perhaps TRBD1 (6 bases). V was pared by 3 bases and J by 1 base, with 13 bases between. Germline assignment: CDR1 SGHRS and CDR2 YFSETQ. CDR3 length equals 15 residues. The DNA for the CDR3 is TGCGCCAGCAGCTCACAGGGTCCAGGGAACACTGAAGCTTTCCTT. Protein sequence: CASSSQGPGNTEAFL.

The chain carries TRBV5-1 and TRBJ2-3, with TRBD1 matching over 7 bases. CDR1 is SGHRS, CDR2 YFSETQ, per germline. The CDR3 loop spans 15 amino acids. With V trimmed by 3 bases and J by 0 bases, 4 bases remained unmatched. Here the CDR3 DNA reads TGCGCCAGCAGCTCATGGGACAGTAGCACAGATACGCAGTATTTT. The encoded protein is CASSSWDSSTDTQYF.

As for this clone: The identical CDR3 is also encoded by other nucleotide sequences in the sample. The chain recombines TRBV7-9 with TRBJ1-6, with D tentatively TRBD1 (5 bases). The CDR3 covers 18 residues. V was pared by 1 base and J by 3 bases, with 16 bases between. CDR1 and CDR2 from the germline V gene are SEHNR and FQNEAQ (reference sequence). The CDR3 reads CASSLDGQGLVYNSPLHF. CDR3 in DNA: TGTGCCAGCAGCTTAGATGGCCAGGGTCTGGTCTATAATTCACCCCTCCACTTT.

The rearrangement uses TRBV7-2 and TRBJ1-2; D uncertain. The CDR3 consists of 12 residues. V lost 2 bases and J 11 bases, leaving 12 bases between the germline ends. Germline V gene data show CDR1 as SGHTA and CDR2 as FQGNSA. CDR3 nucleotide sequence: TGTGCCAGCAGCTTAATATCGATACGGTACACCTTC. Protein: CASSLISIRYTF.

V usage is TRBV9 and J usage is TRBJ1-3, with a weak D call TRBD1 (5 bases). Trimming shortened V by 1 base and J by 0 bases, and 14 bases separated the two germline ends. The CDR3 length is 17 residues. Germline loops: CDR1 SGDLS, CDR2 YYNGEE. CDR3 in amino acids: CASSVSHRWSSGNTIYF. The CDR3 coding sequence is TGTGCCAGCAGCGTATCCCACAGGTGGAGCTCTGGAAACACCATATATTTT.

The chain joins TRBV10-3 to TRBJ1-1; 11 nucleotides agree with TRBD1. CDR1 and CDR2 (germline): ENHRY, SYGVKD. This CDR3 has 15 amino acids. After removal of 4 bases from V and 4 bases from J, the junction contained 5 bases not matched to a gene. This chain's CDR3 is CAISGDRGFATEAFF. In DNA form, the CDR3 reads TGTGCCATCAGTGGGGACAGGGGGTTCGCCACTGAAGCTTTCTTT.

This clone was seen once. This chain links TRBV27 with TRBJ2-7, with a weak D call TRBD1 (6 bases). Germline V gene data show CDR1 as MNHEY and CDR2 as SMNVEV (reference sequence). This CDR3 is built from 15 residues. Trimming cost V 3 bases and J 6 bases, with 18 bases left between them. The CDR3 DNA is TGTGCCAGCAGTTTTCTCATCAGGGGTATTTCCGAGCAGTACTTC. Protein sequence: CASSFLIRGISEQYF.

The chain carries TRBV19 and TRBJ1-1; D possibly corresponds to TRBD1 (6 bases). Germline assignment: CDR1 LNHDA and CDR2 SQIVND (reference sequence). Trimming stripped 5 bases from V and 5 bases from J, with 15 bases between. The length of the CDR3 is 14 residues. The CDR3 sequence is CASSAKTGWTEAFF. CDR3 nucleotide sequence: TGTGCCAGTAGTGCCAAGACAGGATGGACTGAAGCTTTCTTT.

The J gene is TRBJ2-7, the V gene TRBV5-4; D not certain. The V gene's germline CDR1 is SGHNT and CDR2 YYREEE (reference sequence). The V end was cut by 2 bases, the J end by 6 bases, with 6 bases between. The CDR3 is 11 amino acids. As DNA, the CDR3 is TGTGCCAGCAGCTTAAAAGCCGAGCAGTACTTC. As protein: CASSLKAEQYF.

This clone was picked up a small number of times. Sequence at one end of the junction differs from germline and may be a read error. The rearrangement uses TRBV6-4 and TRBJ2-1; maybe TRBD1 (7 bases). Germline V gene data show CDR1 as MRHNA and CDR2 as SNTAGT. The CDR3 covers 15 residues. The CDR3 sequence: CASSYSSQGGNEQFF. CDR3 nucleotides: TGTGCCAGCAGTTACTCGAGCCAGGGGGGCAATGAGCAGTTCTTC.

This clone was picked up one time. V gene TRBV4-1 combines with J gene TRBJ1-1; 9 bases fit TRBD1. The V segment lost 3 bases and the J segment 5 bases; nucleotides outside the gene matches: 7. This CDR3 contains 15 residues. Germline loops: CDR1 MGHRA, CDR2 YSYEKL. The CDR3 protein is CASSQGQGGGTEAFF. Written as DNA, the CDR3 is TGCGCCAGCAGCCAGGGACAGGGCGGGGGAACTGAAGCTTTCTTT.

The chain recombines TRBV19 with TRBJ2-3, with 14 bases that match TRBD2. The CDR3 spans 16 residues. Germline V gene lookup returns CDR1 LNHDA and CDR2 SQIVND (reference sequence). Trimming cost V 5 bases and J 5 bases; bases outside gene matches: 6. The CDR3 region has the DNA TGTGCCAGTAGTGGCGCCGGGACTAGCGGGGGAGATACGCAGTATTTT. It encodes CASSGAGTSGGDTQYF. Supplemented by reference TRBV19 and TRBJ2-3, the full variable domain reads DGGITQSPKYLFRKEGQNVTLSCEQNLNHDAMYWYRQDPGQGLRLIYYSQIVNDFQKGDIAEGYSVSREKKESFPLTVTSAQKNPTAFYLCASSGAGTSGGDTQYFGPGTRLTVL.

The rearrangement links TRBV9 to TRBJ2-7, with 10 bases fitting TRBD1. The CDR3 length is 14 residues. Germline V CDR1 and CDR2: SGDLS, YYNGEE. After removal of 4 bases from V and 2 bases from J, the junction contained 3 bases not matched to a gene. This CDR3 reads CASSPGQGAYEQYF. For the CDR3, the DNA is TGTGCCAGCAGCCCCGGACAGGGGGCCTACGAGCAGTACTTC.

The gene calls are TRBV6-6 and TRBJ1-1, with TRBD1 identical over 7 bases. V was pared by 7 bases and J by 3 bases, with 5 bases of the junction left unmatched. The V gene's germline CDR1 is MNHNY and CDR2 SVGAGI (reference sequence). The CDR3 is made up of 13 amino acids. CDR3 nucleotides: TGTGCCAGCAACCAACAGGGGTACACTGAAGCTTTCTTT. Translated, it gives CASNQQGYTEAFF.